The rows below give T cell receptor beta chains drawn from one sample of a study of glioma-infiltrating T cells. TCRdb re-analysed the multiplex PCR reads in MiXCR, keeping a single row per CDR3 protein. This repertoire shows 20,000 to 25,000 distinct CDR3 sequences, roughly 24% found once; its top ten account for 10% to 15%. Sequencing was carried out using glioma tissue, nonneoplastic brain tissue, or PBMCs (not recorded which). These receptors were collected from a human donor with low-grade glioma or glioblastoma, undergoing nonglioma brain surgery, or in good health (not recorded which). CDR3s include the opening cysteine and the closing phenylalanine or tryptophan. Fields, in order: V gene, clone size, J gene, CDR3 protein. Size is omitted from some rows. Given values are once, few, many or a class for expanded clones.

>TRBV19|few|TRBJ1-2
CASGRGLDGYTF
>TRBV7-8|many|TRBJ2-1
CASSLEVFNEQFF
>TRBV28|NA|TRBJ2-7
CASTRGSRYEQYF
>TRBV12-3/TRBV12-4|few|TRBJ1-5
CASSSGQTLNQPQHF
>TRBV6-2/TRBV6-3|many|TRBJ2-5
CASSMDRGVQTQYF
>TRBV27|many|TRBJ2-4
CASSLSGTENIQYF
>TRBV14|many|TRBJ2-1
CASSQPLGLASYNEQFF
>TRBV5-1|few|TRBJ2-7
CASSLRTLAGQSEQYF
>TRBV7-6|many|TRBJ2-7
CARSLGAGGPSSYEQYF
>TRBV5-1|NA|TRBJ2-5
CASSSSQETQYF
>TRBV6-6|NA|TRBJ2-7
CASRGQRYEQYF
>TRBV20-1|NA|TRBJ1-1
CSARYRGANTEAFF
>TRBV6-6|many|TRBJ2-7
CASSYSRLAGGLEQYF
>TRBV7-6|few|TRBJ2-1
CASGVSFYNEQFF
>TRBV7-2|many|TRBJ2-4
CASTDGNIQYF
>TRBV24-1|many|TRBJ2-3
CATSEPDREITDTQYF
>TRBV24-1|many|TRBJ2-1
CATSSDQVSGEQFF
>TRBV7-9|many|TRBJ2-1
CASSWGGSYNEQFF
>TRBV20-1|many|TRBJ2-7
CSAWTGNEQYF
>TRBV6-6|medium-sized|TRBJ1-5
CASSYSTSQPQHF
>TRBV20-1|many|TRBJ1-1
CSARDRQGGWNTEAFF
>TRBV6-1|NA|TRBJ2-3
CATSTTSRGALSTDTQYF
>TRBV3-1|many|TRBJ2-7
CASSQWSYEQYF
>TRBV6-1|medium-sized|TRBJ1-6
CASSFRQGNSPLHF
>TRBV4-1|few|TRBJ2-7
CASSQDPWDGARSYEQYF
>TRBV6-1|NA|TRBJ1-2
CASSSGQSLLWGYTF
>TRBV7-9|medium-sized|TRBJ2-3
CASSPAETRDTQYF
>TRBV7-3|many|TRBJ2-3
CASSLELVTDTQYF
>TRBV20-1|many|TRBJ2-7
CSARNVQGQYEQYF
>TRBV5-4|many|TRBJ1-3
CASSLWAAGNTIYF
>TRBV6-2/TRBV6-3|NA|TRBJ1-6
CASSPGEVENSPLHF
>TRBV27|many|TRBJ2-7
CASSGLGKGGGEQYF
>TRBV20-1|NA|TRBJ2-7
CSASPGGVYEQYF
>TRBV3-1|few|TRBJ2-7
CASSQTTPYSEQYF
>TRBV7-3|NA|TRBJ1-2
CASSSGYDGYTF